These T cell receptor beta chains were read from a single sample in a study of T-cell memory formation after mild COVID-19. TCRdb re-called the 5' RACE reads with MiXCR, one entry per CDR3 protein. This repertoire shows under 250,000 distinct CDR3 sequences, 15% found once; its top ten account for under 2.5%. The specimen sequenced was PBMCs or a T cell subset sorted from them (not recorded which). These receptors were obtained from an adult woman who had mild COVID-19 (a few samples of this study predate the infection). Cell type and time point are not known. Both conserved end residues are part of each CDR3. Fields, in order: clone size, V gene, J gene, D gene, CDR3 DNA, CDR3 protein. D genes are given only for firm matches. Not all rows give a size; the values are once, few, many and, for expanded clones, a class.

.,TRBV5-1,TRBJ2-3,.,TGCGCCAGCAGCTTTGCGGAGGGCGGGGGCACAGATACGCAGTATTTT,CASSFAEGGGTDTQYF
.,TRBV3-1,TRBJ1-4,TRBD1,TGTGCCAGCAGCCCGGGGACAGTCACTAATGAAAAACTGTTTTTT,CASSPGTVTNEKLFF
few,TRBV6-2/TRBV6-3,TRBJ2-5,TRBD1,TGTGCCAGCACCTACGACAGGGTGGTGGAGACCCAGTACTTC,CASTYDRVVETQYF
few,TRBV4-1,TRBJ2-1,.,TGCGCCAGCAGCCAGTACACAGGGCTATACAATGAGCAGTTCTTC,CASSQYTGLYNEQFF
.,TRBV6-1,TRBJ2-2,TRBD1,TGTGCCAGCAGTTTATCAGGGGGCGCGTCCGGGGAGCTGTTTTTT,CASSLSGGASGELFF
many,TRBV11-1,TRBJ2-2,.,TGTGCCAGCAGCTTGGCAGGGCCCGGGGAGCTGTTTTTT,CASSLAGPGELFF
.,TRBV7-9,TRBJ2-5,TRBD1,TGTGCCAGCGGGTCCGGGACAGTAGCGTCCCAGTACTTC,CASGSGTVASQYF
.,TRBV5-1,TRBJ2-5,TRBD2,TGCGCCAGCAGCCCTAGCGGGAGGGCCGGGGAGACCCAGTACTTC,CASSPSGRAGETQYF
.,TRBV5-6,TRBJ1-2,.,TGTGCCATCAGCTTGGGGACGGTCAACTATGGCTACACCTTC,CAISLGTVNYGYTF
.,TRBV6-5,TRBJ1-2,.,TGTGCCAGCAGCCTTGCAACAGCGAACTATGGCTACACCTTC,CASSLATANYGYTF
.,TRBV5-6,TRBJ1-2,TRBD1,TGTGCCAGCAGCTTCCGGGACAGGGGAGACTATGGCTACACCTTC,CASSFRDRGDYGYTF
.,TRBV12-3/TRBV12-4,TRBJ1-2,.,TGTGCCAGCAGTCGTCCGGGACGGAGTAGAGGCTACACCTTC,CASSRPGRSRGYTF
few,TRBV11-2,TRBJ2-3,.,TGTGCCAGCAGCTTCCCCCGTAGAGCGTTTGGGTTCGGGGGAGATACGCAGTATTTT,CASSFPRRAFGFGGDTQYF
.,TRBV6-6,TRBJ1-5,.,TGTGCCAGCAGTTACTTCGGGAGGGGCAATCAGCCCCAGCATTTT,CASSYFGRGNQPQHF
.,TRBV12-3/TRBV12-4,TRBJ2-1,TRBD1,TGTGCCAGCAACCTCGGAGCCGGGACAGCGTCTTACGAGCAGTTCTTC,CASNLGAGTASYEQFF